This T cell receptor beta chain was recorded in a study of cytomegalovirus exposure and HLA in healthy donors. Using immunoSEQ multiplex PCR, the repertoire was profiled, and TCRdb retains in-frame clones only, with some absent. The sample has about 120,000 clones; roughly 88% are singletons. This CDR3 is built from 15 residues. The V end was cut by 7 bases, the J end by 1 base, with 14 bases between. Germline loops: CDR1 LNHDA, CDR2 SQIVND (reference sequence). The donors were members of the validation cohort comprising over a hundred subjects, separate from the roughly 650-subject first cohort. Worth noting for this clone: The antigen is not known.

Study observations and caveats: Cytomegalovirus association was assigned to 170 or so TCR beta chains.

Sequenced material: PBMCs. The receptor's source is a woman aged 18-30 years in good health and CMV-seropositive. V is TRBV19 and J is TRBJ2-1; tentatively, D is TRBD1 (6 bases). CDR3 in amino acids: CASNGGTGSYNEQFF. The CDR3 nucleotides read TGTGCCAGTAATGGCGGCACAGGGTCCTACAATGAGCAGTTCTTC.